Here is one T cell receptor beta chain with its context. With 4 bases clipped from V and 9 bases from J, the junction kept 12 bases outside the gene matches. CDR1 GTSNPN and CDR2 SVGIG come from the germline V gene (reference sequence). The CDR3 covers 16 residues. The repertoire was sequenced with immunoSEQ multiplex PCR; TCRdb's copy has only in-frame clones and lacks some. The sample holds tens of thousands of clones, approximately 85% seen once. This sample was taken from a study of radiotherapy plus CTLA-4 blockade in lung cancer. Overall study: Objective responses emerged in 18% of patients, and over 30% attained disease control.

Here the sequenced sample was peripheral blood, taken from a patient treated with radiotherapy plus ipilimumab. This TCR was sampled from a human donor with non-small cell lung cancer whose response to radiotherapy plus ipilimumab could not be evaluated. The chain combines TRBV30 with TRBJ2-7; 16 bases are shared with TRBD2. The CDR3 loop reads CAWMKSGLAGGPRQYF. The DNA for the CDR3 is TGTGCCTGGATGAAATCGGGACTAGCGGGAGGGCCCCGGCAGTACTTC.